This T cell receptor (beta chain) was profiled in a study of radiation and T cells in renal cell carcinoma. Overall study results and limits: Top tumor clonotypes rose in blood 2 weeks post-radiation, then contracted.

Time point: baseline pretreatment blood. Documented treatment: 15 Gy SBRT to primary tumor, nephrectomy 4 weeks later. This clone occurred once. Its antigen is unknown. Germline lookup yields CDR1 MGHRA and CDR2 YSYEKL. Trimming took off 2 bases at V and 2 bases at J, with 6 bases between the two ends. The CDR3 length is 13 residues. Profiled with immunoSEQ multiplex PCR; TCRdb holds only in-frame clones, not every one. This sample has about 88,000 clones, with 86% found just once. Sequenced here: blood, sampled from a patient whose treatment included radiotherapy and nephrectomy. This TCR came from a man between 50 and 59 years old with renal cell carcinoma. This rearrangement joins TRBV4-1 to TRBJ1-2; D is unclear. CDR3 in amino acids: CASSQYTNYGYTF. In DNA, the CDR3 is TGCGCCAGCAGCCAATATACGAACTATGGCTACACCTTC.